The clone carrying this TCR beta chain was picked up a small number of times. Trimming cost V 5 bases and J 0 bases, with 14 bases left between them. CDR1 is SGHTA, CDR2 FQGNSA, per germline. CDR3 length equals 15 residues. This sample is drawn from a study of blood T cells in healthy people across ages. A sample-barcoded 5' primer and a J-beta primer mix were used in a second PCR of about 7 to 12 cycles. TCRdb analysed the 5' RACE reads with MiXCR anew, one entry per CDR3 protein. The table has roughly 800,000 distinct CDR3 sequences, 58% seen once. The specimen was blood. The V call is TRBV7-2, the J call TRBJ2-7; D unclear. This TCR came from a man younger than 40 in good health. CDR3: CASSPSRTVSYEQYF. In DNA form, the CDR3 reads TGTGCCAGCAGCCCTTCCCGGACGGTCTCCTACGAGCAGTACTTC.